The 7 T cell receptor beta chains reported below all come from one sample, sequenced in a study of naive and memory T cell subsets. Study-wide results and limits: Especially in CD8 cells, naive repertoires contained a few larger clonotypes, possibly CD45RA-re-expressing memory cells.

These receptors' antigens are unknown. The beta constant-region primer was an equimolar mix of two oligonucleotides covering TRBC1 and TRBC2. The ligated cDNA underwent four PCR rounds using SP2 and nested alpha and beta constant-region primers. Each CDR3 protein is one row after TCRdb ran MiXCR on the UMI-ligation and nested PCR reads. The sample includes about 99,000 distinct CDR3 sequences, roughly 15% seen only once; the top ten take roughly 3.1%. Material for sequencing was naive CD8+ T cells from blood. All receptors derive from a human donor in good health.

Only a few counts were recorded for this clonotype. The gene calls are TRBV27 and TRBJ1-2; possibly TRBD1 for D (6 bases). The CDR3 totals 15 residues. V shed 3 bases and J shed 4 bases, with 15 bases lying between them. The germline CDR1 and CDR2 sequences are MNHEY and SMNVEV (reference sequence). CDR3 protein: CASSFYSNRAYGYTF. As DNA, the CDR3 is TGTGCCAGCAGTTTTTATTCTAACAGGGCCTATGGCTACACCTTC.

A few counts support this clonotype. J is TRBJ2-5 and V is TRBV7-9; D possibly matches TRBD1 or TRBD2 (6 bases each). The CDR3 runs 15 residues. Trimming took 4 bases from V and 5 from J, leaving 17 bases between them. The germline CDR1 and CDR2 sequences are SEHNR and FQNEAQ (reference sequence). CDR3 sequence (DNA): TGTGCCAGCAGCTCGAGTGGGGGGCGGAAGGAGACCCAGTACTTC. It specifies CASSSSGGRKETQYF. The full variable domain, rest sourced from reference TRBV7-9 and TRBJ2-5, is DTGVSQNPRHKITKRGQNVTFRCDPISEHNRLYWYRQTLGQGPEFLTYFQNEAQLEKSRLLSDRFSAERPKGSFSTLEIQRTEQGDSAMYLCASSSSGGRKETQYFGPGTRLLVL.

This clonotype occurred a few times. The chain has TRBV12-3 or TRBV12-4 and TRBJ2-1; 10 bases line up with TRBD2. This CDR3 has 15 residues. V was pared by 3 bases and J by 10 bases, with 9 bases of the junction left unmatched. The CDR3 nucleotides are TGTGCCAGCAGTTTTGTGGCTAGCGGGAGCAGCGAGCAGTTCTTC. Residues: CASSFVASGSSEQFF.

This clonotype was counted a few times. V usage is TRBV4-3 and J usage is TRBJ2-7; D not resolved. Germline CDR1 LGHNA, CDR2 YSLEER. V shed 4 bases and J shed 0 bases, with 7 bases lying between them. This CDR3 has 13 amino acids. The CDR3 spells CASSPDPSYEQYF. CDR3 sequence (DNA): TGCGCCAGCAGCCCTGACCCCTCCTACGAGCAGTACTTC.

The chain couples TRBV5-1 to TRBJ1-1, with no clear D. Germline-derived CDR1 and CDR2 are SGHRS and YFSETQ. The length of the CDR3 is 14 residues. V shed 5 bases and J shed 7 bases, with 18 bases lying between them. The CDR3 is CASRAPDFQGEAFF. The CDR3 nucleotides read TGCGCCAGCAGGGCACCGGACTTCCAAGGTGAAGCTTTCTTT.

V gene TRBV4-2 combines with J gene TRBJ2-7; 7 bases line up with TRBD1. Germline CDR1 and CDR2: LGHNA and YNFKEQ. J gave up 3 bases and V 0 bases, and 8 bases lay outside the gene matches. This CDR3 is built from 16 residues. The CDR3 coding sequence is TGTGCCAGCAGCCAAGATAAAGCACAGGGGTTCTACGAGCAGTACTTC. It encodes CASSQDKAQGFYEQYF.

In its sample, this clonotype was seen many times. The chain links TRBV12-3 or TRBV12-4 to TRBJ1-2; D gene unclear. Trimming took off 9 bases at V and 4 bases at J, with 12 bases between the two ends. The CDR3 covers 12 residues. CDR3 DNA sequence: TGTGCCAGTGCGGAGGGAACCTATGGCTACACCTTC. This gives the protein CASAEGTYGYTF.